This TCR beta chain was captured by sequencing in a study of shared clonotypes between healthy human individuals. There were only Caucasian adults among the donors, and all lived in Nashville, Tennessee. Tens of millions of PBMCs served as the genomic DNA source for unsorted samples. Findings of the study overall: Measured sharing among donors was expected to vary with sequencing depth.

With regard to this clone: Its antigen is undetermined.

Here immunoSEQ multiplex PCR was the method, and the copy in TCRdb shows in-frame clones only, minus some. The data hold 550,000 to 600,000 clones, with roughly 79% observed a single time. V lost 4 bases to trimming and J lost 7 bases; unmatched junction nucleotides: 7. The CDR3 totals 13 residues. In germline, CDR1 is SGHTA, CDR2 FQGNSA. This receptor was obtained from a woman between 40 and 50 years old in good health. Some clones in this sample may be carry-over from other donors' samples. The sequencing input was PBMCs. The rearrangement joins TRBV7-2 to TRBJ2-7; 7 bases line up with TRBD2. The CDR3 nucleotides read TGTGCCAGCAGCTCGGGACTAACGGGGGAGCAGTACTTC. Its protein product is CASSSGLTGEQYF.